Described below is a single T cell receptor (beta chain) sequence and its context. Trimming shortened V by 6 bases and J by 6 bases, and 11 bases separated the two germline ends. CDR1 and CDR2 from the germline V gene are LNHDA and SQIVND (reference sequence). The CDR3 length is 13 residues. These data originate in a study of blood T cell repertoires in COVID-19. Assay: immunoSEQ multiplex PCR; the TCRdb copy retains only in-frame clones and omits some. In the table there are 37,000 or so clones, roughly 90% of which are singletons. The receptor was derived from a man between 60 and 70 years old with active COVID-19. Specimen: peripheral blood. The chain couples TRBV19 to TRBJ1-4; D not resolved. CDR3 region: CASRSTADEKLFF. The CDR3 coding sequence is TGTGCCAGTAGGAGCACGGCGGATGAAAAACTGTTTTTT. The full variable domain, with the rest looked up from reference TRBV19 and TRBJ1-4, is DGGITQSPKYLFRKEGQNVTLSCEQNLNHDAMYWYRQDPGQGLRLIYYSQIVNDFQKGDIAEGYSVSREKKESFPLTVTSAQKNPTAFYLCASRSTADEKLFFGSGTQLSVL.